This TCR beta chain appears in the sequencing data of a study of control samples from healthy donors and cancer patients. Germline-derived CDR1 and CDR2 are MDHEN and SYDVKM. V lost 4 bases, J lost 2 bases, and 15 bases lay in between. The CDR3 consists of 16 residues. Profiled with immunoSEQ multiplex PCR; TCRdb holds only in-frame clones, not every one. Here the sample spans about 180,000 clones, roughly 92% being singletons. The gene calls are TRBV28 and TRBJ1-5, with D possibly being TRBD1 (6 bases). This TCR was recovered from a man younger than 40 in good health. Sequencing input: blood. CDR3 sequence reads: CASSSSSAGGNQPQHF. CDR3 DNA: TGTGCCAGCAGTTCCTCTTCTGCAGGGGGCAATCAGCCCCAGCATTTT.